One sample yielded the 21 T cell receptor beta chains listed below, sequenced in a study of blood T cell repertoires in COVID-19. Libraries were prepared by immunoSEQ multiplex PCR; TCRdb keeps only in-frame clonotypes and omits some of them. The data contain over 100,000 clones, around 86% of them singletons. The sequencing input was peripheral blood. The receptor source for this set is a man aged 50 to 60 with active or convalescent COVID-19.

This chain joins TRBV5-1 and TRBJ1-2, with 7 bases aligning to TRBD1. CDR1 SGHRS and CDR2 YFSETQ come from the germline V gene. The CDR3 is 15 residues long. V lost 0 bases and J lost 2; bases outside the gene matches: 4. CDR3 region: CASSLEQGGNYGYTF. The CDR3 coding sequence is TGCGCCAGCAGCTTGGAACAAGGGGGCAACTATGGCTACACCTTC.

V is TRBV12-5 and J is TRBJ2-1; TRBD2 matches at 10 bases. In germline, CDR1 is LGHNT, CDR2 FRNRAP. The CDR3 has 15 amino acids. The V gene end was trimmed by 6 bases and the J gene end by 7 bases; junction bases not matched to a gene: 9. The CDR3 sequence: CASGSGTSETNEQFF. CDR3 nucleotide sequence: TGTGCTAGTGGCTCCGGGACTAGCGAGACGAATGAGCAGTTCTTC.

The chain has TRBV5-1 and TRBJ2-1; 10 nucleotides agree with TRBD1. The CDR3 consists of 16 residues. V trimming: 6 bases; J trimming: 8 bases; junction bases outside the gene matches: 14. CDR1 SGHRS and CDR2 YFSETQ come from the germline V gene. CDR3 protein: CASNLFRDRGFDEQFF. The CDR3 region has the DNA TGCGCCAGCAACCTATTCCGGGACAGGGGATTCGATGAGCAGTTCTTC. The full variable domain, in which reference TRBV5-1 and TRBJ2-1 provide the parts outside the CDR3, is KAGVTQTPRYLIKTRGQQVTLSCSPISGHRSVSWYQQTPGQGLQFLFEYFSETQRNKGNFPGRFSGRQFSNSRSEMNVSTLELGDSALYLCASNLFRDRGFDEQFFGPGTRLTVL.

The V call is TRBV5-1, the J call TRBJ2-1; 9 bases align to TRBD2. The CDR3 is made up of 17 amino acids. The germline V gene encodes CDR1 SGHRS and CDR2 YFSETQ. V gave up 0 bases and J gave up 1 base; unmatched junction bases: 5. The CDR3 nucleotides read TGCGCCAGCAGCTTGGTAGCGGGGGAAGGGTCCTACAATGAGCAGTTCTTC. It yields the protein CASSLVAGEGSYNEQFF.

The chain combines TRBV6-5 with TRBJ1-5, with a tentative D call TRBD1 (5 bases). Germline values: CDR1 MNHEY, CDR2 SVGAGI. The CDR3 is 14 amino acids. V lost 9 bases and J 0 bases, leaving 12 bases between the germline ends. The CDR3 spells CARRTKDSNQPQHF. CDR3 DNA: TGTGCCAGGAGGACAAAGGATAGCAATCAGCCCCAGCATTTT.

V usage is TRBV2 and J usage is TRBJ1-2; 7 bases align to TRBD1. This CDR3 is built from 15 residues. Germline CDR1 and CDR2: SNHLY and FYNNEI. The V segment lost 6 bases and the J segment 3 bases; nucleotides outside the gene matches: 10. CDR3 sequence (DNA): TGTGCCAGCAGGGGGGGCACCGGGACAGACTATGGCTACACCTTC. Protein sequence: CASRGGTGTDYGYTF.

The chain employs TRBV12-3 or TRBV12-4 and TRBJ2-7; possible D gene TRBD1, 6 bases. The CDR3 extends over 13 amino acids. V gave up 0 bases and J gave up 5 bases, with 8 bases separating them. The CDR3 coding sequence is TGTGCCAGCAGTTTAGCTGGGGGCCACGAGCAGTACTTC. It encodes CASSLAGGHEQYF.

V is TRBV5-1 and J is TRBJ2-1, with TRBD1 matching over 9 bases. The junction had 1 base not matched to a gene; V was cut back by 2 bases and J by 4 bases. The germline gives CDR1 SGHRS, CDR2 YFSETQ. The CDR3 is 14 amino acids. The DNA of the CDR3 is TGCGCCAGCAGCTTACAGGGGGCTTACAATGAGCAGTTCTTC. As protein: CASSLQGAYNEQFF.

The chain recombines TRBV7-9 with TRBJ1-4; D possibly corresponds to TRBD1 (6 bases). V gave up 0 bases and J gave up 3 bases, with 11 bases separating them. Germline V gene data show CDR1 as SEHNR and CDR2 as FQNEAQ (reference sequence). This CDR3 region has 16 residues. CDR3 sequence: CASSLAAAGANEKLFF. The CDR3 region has the DNA TGTGCCAGCAGCTTAGCGGCGGCAGGGGCTAATGAAAAACTGTTTTTT. Supplemented by reference TRBV7-9 and TRBJ1-4, the full variable domain reads DTGVSQNPRHKITKRGQNVTFRCDPISEHNRLYWYRQTLGQGPEFLTYFQNEAQLEKSRLLSDRFSAERPKGSFSTLEIQRTEQGDSAMYLCASSLAAAGANEKLFFGSGTQLSVL.

The chain has TRBV27 and TRBJ2-1; the D gene is possibly TRBD2 (6 bases). Germline loops: CDR1 MNHEY, CDR2 SMNVEV (reference sequence). V was trimmed by 7 bases and J by 4 bases, leaving 20 bases between them. CDR3 length: 16 amino acids. The CDR3 coding sequence is TGTGCCAGCACCCCTACCGCCGGGACTTCTTACAATGAGCAGTTCTTC. Protein: CASTPTAGTSYNEQFF.

V is TRBV15 and J is TRBJ1-1; D gene unclear. CDR3 length equals 14 residues. Germline V gene data show CDR1 as LNHNV and CDR2 as YYDKDF (reference sequence). The V end was cut by 0 bases, the J end by 5 bases, with 10 bases between. The CDR3 spells CATSREAGWTEAFF. The CDR3 nucleotides read TGTGCCACCAGCAGAGAGGCGGGGTGGACTGAAGCTTTCTTT.

The chain uses TRBV7-2 and TRBJ2-4; possibly TRBD1 for D (6 bases). Germline V gives CDR1 SGHTA, CDR2 FQGNSA. The length of the CDR3 is 15 residues. V gave up 3 bases and J gave up 0 bases, with 9 bases separating them. The CDR3 sequence is CASSFWGQAKNIQYF. DNA for the CDR3: TGTGCCAGCAGCTTCTGGGGACAAGCCAAAAACATTCAGTACTTC.

The chain has TRBV5-4 and TRBJ1-3, with D hard to call. CDR3 length equals 14 residues. Germline V gene data show CDR1 as SGHNT and CDR2 as YYREEE (reference sequence). Trimming shortened V by 0 bases and J by 0 bases, and 4 bases separated the two germline ends. CDR3 amino acids: CASSLDNSGNTIYF. The DNA for the CDR3 is TGTGCCAGCAGCTTGGACAACTCTGGAAACACCATATATTTT.

This clone was recorded a few times. This sequence joins TRBV28 and TRBJ1-2, with 12 nucleotides matching TRBD1. The V segment lost 7 bases and the J segment 5 bases; nucleotides outside the gene matches: 8. Germline lookup yields CDR1 MDHEN and CDR2 SYDVKM. The CDR3 length is 15 residues. CDR3: CASKPGTGGWYGYTF. CDR3 DNA sequence: TGTGCCAGCAAACCCGGGACAGGGGGCTGGTATGGCTACACCTTC.

This clone has a single count. This rearrangement joins TRBV27 to TRBJ2-7; 8 nucleotides line up with TRBD1. The germline gives CDR1 MNHEY, CDR2 SMNVEV (reference sequence). This CDR3 comprises 15 residues. The ends lost 6 bases at V and 1 base at J; junction bases unmatched: 8. CDR3 DNA sequence: TGTGCCAGCAGACGACGTGGGGACAGGTCCTACGAGCAGTACTTC. It specifies CASRRRGDRSYEQYF.

This clone has a handful of counts. V usage is TRBV6-1 and J usage is TRBJ2-7, with D tentatively TRBD1 (6 bases). Germline V gene lookup returns CDR1 MNHNS and CDR2 SASEGT. Trimming stripped 2 bases from V and 2 bases from J, with 7 bases between. This CDR3 contains 13 residues. The CDR3 loop is CASSEQGPYEQYV. CDR3 nucleotide sequence: TGTGCCAGCAGTGAACAGGGGCCCTACGAGCAGTACGTC.

This clone appeared once. The V gene is TRBV5-8, the J gene TRBJ1-5; 7 bases match TRBD1. This CDR3 has 17 amino acids. CDR1 and CDR2 from the germline V gene are SGHTS and YDEGEE. With 0 bases clipped from V and 1 base from J, the junction kept 7 bases outside the gene matches. CDR3 sequence: CASSLVGGLGSNQPQHF. In DNA form, the CDR3 reads TGTGCCAGCAGCTTGGTAGGGGGCTTGGGAAGCAATCAGCCCCAGCATTTT.

The chain carries TRBV6-6 and TRBJ1-2; D possibly corresponds to TRBD1 (6 bases). In germline, CDR1 is MNHNY, CDR2 SVGAGI (reference sequence). The CDR3 has 14 amino acids. The ends were cut back, 7 bases at V and 8 bases at J, with 20 bases in the middle. The CDR3 spells CASKRTVGSEGYTF. In DNA form, the CDR3 reads TGTGCCAGCAAAAGGACAGTAGGTTCAGAGGGCTACACCTTC.

The chain is built from TRBV21-1 and TRBJ2-2; the D call TRBD1 from the table was never checked on the DNA. TRBV21-1 is a listed pseudogene. The CDR3 totals 16 residues. DNA for the CDR3: TGTGCCAGCAGCATGCCGGGACAGGGGAACACCGGGGAGCTGTTTTTT. Residues: CASSMPGQGNTGELFF.

The V call is TRBV19, the J call TRBJ2-1; a possible D gene is TRBD1 (5 bases). V was clipped by 0 bases and J by 2 bases, with 11 bases between them. CDR3 length: 16 amino acids. The germline CDR1 and CDR2 sequences are LNHDA and SQIVND (reference sequence). The CDR3 region has the DNA TGTGCCAGTAGTATAGACCGCGACAGCCCCTACAATGAGCAGTTCTTC. Amino acid sequence: CASSIDRDSPYNEQFF.

The chain combines TRBV27 with TRBJ1-4; TRBD1 aligns across 7 bases. Germline V CDR1 and CDR2: MNHEY, SMNVEV (reference sequence). The CDR3 has 15 residues. J was trimmed by 6 bases and V by 3 bases; bases with no gene match: 7. The CDR3 loop is CASSFLGGSDEKLFF. CDR3 in DNA: TGTGCCAGCAGTTTCCTAGGGGGCTCGGATGAAAAACTGTTTTTT.